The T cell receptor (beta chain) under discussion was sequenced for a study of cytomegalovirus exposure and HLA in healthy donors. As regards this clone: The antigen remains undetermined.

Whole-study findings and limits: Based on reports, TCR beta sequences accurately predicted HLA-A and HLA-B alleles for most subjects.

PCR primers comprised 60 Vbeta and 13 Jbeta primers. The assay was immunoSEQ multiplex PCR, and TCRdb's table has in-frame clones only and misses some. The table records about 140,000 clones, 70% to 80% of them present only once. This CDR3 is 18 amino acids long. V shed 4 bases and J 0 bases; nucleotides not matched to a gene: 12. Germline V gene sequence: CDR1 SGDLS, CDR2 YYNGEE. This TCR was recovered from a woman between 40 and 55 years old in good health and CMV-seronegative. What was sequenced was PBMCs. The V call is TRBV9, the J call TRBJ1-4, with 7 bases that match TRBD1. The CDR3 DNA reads TGTGCCAGCAGCCCTAAGGGCCAGGGGGGAGCAACTAATGAAAAACTGTTTTTT. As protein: CASSPKGQGGATNEKLFF.